Here is one T cell receptor (beta chain) with its context. Its antigen is undetermined. Treatment denoted: roughly 18 received Ad26.COV2.S at low or high dose, single or two shots; 5 received placebo; per-sample allocation not given. The study sampled participants on day 63 after the first vaccine or placebo injection. These data come from a study of Ad26.COV2.S vaccination and SARS-CoV-2 variants. Study-level findings and limits: Possible underestimation of total T cell responses by the TCR breadth and depth analyses was noted. Vaccinees showed greater spike-specific TCR breadth than placebo recipients.

The CDR3 spans 14 residues. Germline V CDR1 and CDR2: SGDLS, YYNGEE. Trimming cost V 6 bases and J 0 bases; bases outside gene matches: 2. Measured with immunoSEQ multiplex PCR; TCRdb has only the in-frame clones, and not every one. This sample has a few hundred thousand clones, with 83% found just once. The rearrangement links TRBV9 to TRBJ1-2; 10 bases match TRBD1. The specimen comprised peripheral blood, sampled in a trial of Ad26.COV2.S vaccine versus placebo. The clonotype originates from a person between 18 and 60 years old who received the Ad26.COV2.S COVID-19 vaccine or a placebo. The chain's CDR3 is CASTGTGANYGYTF. The DNA for the CDR3 is TGTGCCAGCACCGGGACAGGGGCTAACTATGGCTACACCTTC. Filled out from reference TRBV9 and TRBJ1-2, the complete variable domain reads DSGVTQTPKHLITATGQRVTLRCSPRSGDLSVYWYQQSLDQGLQFLIQYYNGEERAKGNILERFSAQQFPDLHSELNLSSLELGDSALYFCASTGTGANYGYTFGSGTRLTVV.